These 27 T cell receptor beta chains were all obtained from the same sample, sequenced in a study of blood T cell repertoires in COVID-19. Some clones are missing from TCRdb's copy, which holds only in-frame ones; the method was immunoSEQ multiplex PCR. The table includes 500,000 to 600,000 clones, 85% to 90% detected once. Sequencing was performed on peripheral blood. The receptor source for this set is a woman aged 50 to 60 with COVID-19, enrolled during active disease.

The rearrangement uses TRBV11-2 and TRBJ2-7; TRBD2 matches 8 bases. Germline V gene sequence: CDR1 SGHAT, CDR2 FQNNGV. This CDR3 comprises 15 residues. V shed 3 bases and J 0 bases; nucleotides not matched to a gene: 4. The CDR3 reads CASSFGLAGSYEQYF. The CDR3 DNA follows: TGTGCCAGCAGCTTCGGTCTAGCGGGCTCCTACGAGCAGTACTTC.

This clone has more than one count but fewer than ten. The V and J genes are TRBV19 and TRBJ2-1; unclear D gene. The CDR3 runs 13 residues. Trimming removed 2 bases from V and 9 bases from J, with 11 bases in between. Germline CDR1 is LNHDA and CDR2 is SQIVND (reference sequence). CDR3 in amino acids: CASSISQQTEQFF. The CDR3, as DNA: TGTGCCAGTAGTATATCGCAACAGACTGAGCAGTTCTTC.

V is TRBV6-4 and J is TRBJ2-2; the match to TRBD1 covers 10 bases. Germline CDR1 MRHNA, CDR2 SNTAGT. V trimming: 6 bases; J trimming: 5 bases; junction bases outside the gene matches: 12. This CDR3 comprises 17 residues. The CDR3 DNA sequence: TGTGCCAGCAGAGCCTCTTCCGGGACAGGGGTTACCGGGGAGCTGTTTTTT. Translating it yields CASRASSGTGVTGELFF.

The chain combines TRBV30 with TRBJ2-2, with TRBD1 identical over 10 bases. The germline V gene has CDR1 GTSNPN and CDR2 SVGIG (reference sequence). V was pared by 4 bases and J by 4 bases, with 6 bases of the junction left unmatched. There are 15 residues in the CDR3. The CDR3 nucleotides read TGTGCCTGGAATAGGGGACAGGGGATCACCGGGGAGCTGTTTTTT. It yields the protein CAWNRGQGITGELFF. The complete variable domain, with remaining parts taken from reference TRBV30 and TRBJ2-2, reads SQTIHQWPATLVQPVGSPLSLECTVEGTSNPNLYWYRQAAGRGLQLLFYSVGIGQISSEVPQNLSASRPQDRQFILSSKKLLLSDSGFYLCAWNRGQGITGELFFGEGSRLTVL.

This clone was detected once. The V call is TRBV18, the J call TRBJ1-5; tentatively, D is TRBD1 (6 bases). Trimming pared 6 bases from V and 1 base from J, leaving 13 bases between. Looked up from germline, CDR1 is KGHSH and CDR2 is LQKENI. The CDR3 is made up of 15 amino acids. The CDR3 sequence is CASSRGDRSNQPQHF. The CDR3 nucleotides read TGTGCCAGCTCCCGAGGAGACAGGAGCAATCAGCCCCAGCATTTT. The full variable domain, rest sourced from reference TRBV18 and TRBJ1-5, is NAGVMQNPRHLVRRRGQEARLRCSPMKGHSHVYWYRQLPEEGLKFMVYLQKENIIDESGMPKERFSAEFPKEGPSILRIQQVVRGDSAAYFCASSRGDRSNQPQHFGDGTRLSIL.

The genes are TRBV6-5 and TRBJ2-7; 8 nucleotides line up with TRBD2. Per germline, CDR1 MNHEY and CDR2 SVGAGI. This CDR3 is 15 amino acids long. Trimming removed 5 bases from V and 2 bases from J; junction bases left unmatched: 8. The CDR3 DNA reads TGTGCCAGCAGTACGACGGGGGGGCTTCCCTACGAGCAGTACTTC. This codes for CASSTTGGLPYEQYF.

The chain has TRBV5-6 and TRBJ2-7; D remains unclear. CDR3 size: 13 residues. Trimming shortened V by 0 bases and J by 3 bases, and 7 bases separated the two germline ends. Germline CDR1 SGHDT, CDR2 YYEEEE. The CDR3 protein is CASSLGFGYEQYF. In DNA, the CDR3 is TGTGCCAGCAGCTTGGGCTTCGGCTACGAGCAGTACTTC.

This rearrangement joins TRBV4-2 to TRBJ1-1, with no clear D. CDR3 length equals 13 residues. Germline V lookup: CDR1 LGHNA, CDR2 YNFKEQ. V was pared by 1 base and J by 4 bases, with 7 bases between. The CDR3 sequence is CASSQAGITEAFF. In DNA, the CDR3 is TGTGCCAGCAGCCAAGCCGGGATCACTGAAGCTTTCTTT.

The genes are TRBV28 and TRBJ2-3; 7 positions match TRBD1. This CDR3 is 14 amino acids long. Germline lookup yields CDR1 MDHEN and CDR2 SYDVKM. With V trimmed by 5 bases and J by 5 bases, 7 bases remained unmatched. The CDR3 protein is CASSQTGRQDTQYF. CDR3 DNA: TGTGCCAGCAGTCAGACAGGGCGACAAGATACGCAGTATTTT.

This sequence joins TRBV2 and TRBJ2-3, with TRBD2 as a possible D gene (5 bases). The V gene's germline CDR1 is SNHLY and CDR2 FYNNEI. The length of the CDR3 is 14 residues. V dropped 8 bases and J dropped 1 base, with 13 bases sitting between them. CDR3 DNA: TGTGCCAGCTTGCGGGTGGAGGGCACAGATACGCAGTATTTT. Its translation: CASLRVEGTDTQYF.

The CDR3 region has the DNA TGTGCCAGCTCCGACAGGGCTAATCAGCCCCAGCATTTT. The encoded protein is CASSDRANQPQHF. V is TRBV18 and J is TRBJ1-5, with TRBD1 matching over 7 bases. The CDR3 is made up of 13 amino acids. The junction had 3 bases not matched to a gene; V was cut back by 6 bases and J by 4 bases. Per the germline V gene, CDR1 is KGHSH and CDR2 is LQKENI.

About this clone: Different DNA sequences within this sample yield the same CDR3. CDR3 in amino acids: CASSRTGDTEAFF. As DNA, the CDR3 is TGTGCCAGTAGTCGAACAGGGGACACTGAAGCTTTCTTT. The genes are TRBV19 and TRBJ1-1, with TRBD1 matching 7 bases. Trimming removed 5 bases from V and 3 bases from J; junction bases left unmatched: 3. Per germline, CDR1 LNHDA and CDR2 SQIVND (reference sequence). The CDR3 sequence is 13 residues long.

This clone has only one observation. The chain employs TRBV7-3 and TRBJ2-6; D uncertain. Germline CDR1 and CDR2: SGHTA and FQGTGA. The CDR3 totals 15 residues. V lost 1 base, J lost 4 bases, and 8 bases lay in between. The CDR3 reads CASSLIRRGANVLTF. DNA of the CDR3: TGTGCCAGCAGCTTAATTCGGCGGGGGGCCAACGTCCTGACTTTC. The variable domain in full, completed from reference TRBV7-3 and TRBJ2-6, reads GAGVSQTPSNKVTEKGKYVELRCDPISGHTALYWYRQSLGQGPEFLIYFQGTGAADDSGLPNDRFFAVRPEGSVSTLKIQRTERGDSAVYLCASSLIRRGANVLTFGAGSRLTVL.

The J gene is TRBJ1-6, the V gene TRBV9; the D gene is possibly TRBD1 (5 bases). This CDR3 is built from 16 residues. CDR1 SGDLS and CDR2 YYNGEE come from the germline V gene. V was trimmed by 4 bases and J by 13 bases, leaving 24 bases between them. This CDR3 is CASSSQLGGVPSPLHF. The CDR3 DNA sequence: TGTGCCAGCAGCTCCCAACTGGGGGGAGTGCCCTCGCCCCTCCACTTT.

The chain links TRBV4-1 to TRBJ2-2; unclear D gene. The germline V and J ends were trimmed by 4 bases and 1 base, with 13 bases remaining between them. The CDR3 runs to 16 residues. Looked up from germline, CDR1 is MGHRA and CDR2 is YSYEKL. The CDR3 DNA sequence: TGCGCCAGCAGCCTCCGGGTATCAAAGAACACCGGGGAGCTGTTTTTT. Its translation: CASSLRVSKNTGELFF.

The chain carries TRBV10-3 and TRBJ2-2; D is undetermined. The germline V gene encodes CDR1 ENHRY and CDR2 SYGVKD. The CDR3 length is 16 residues. V dropped 0 bases and J dropped 2 bases, with 10 bases sitting between them. The CDR3 sequence: CAISESLGRNTGELFF. Here the CDR3 DNA reads TGTGCCATCAGTGAGTCGTTGGGCAGAAACACCGGGGAGCTGTTTTTT.

The chain combines TRBV6-5 with TRBJ2-7; TRBD1 matches 9 bases. Germline V gene sequence: CDR1 MNHEY, CDR2 SVGAGI. V shed 7 bases and J 0 bases; nucleotides not matched to a gene: 7. This CDR3 comprises 15 residues. The CDR3 region is CASIGQGRTSYEQYF. The CDR3 DNA reads as TGTGCCAGCATTGGACAGGGGAGGACCTCCTACGAGCAGTACTTC.

The chain employs TRBV30 and TRBJ1-1, with D possibly being TRBD1 (5 bases). V was shortened by 3 bases and J by 10 bases, with 12 bases between the two germline ends. The CDR3 sequence is 11 residues long. CDR1 and CDR2 from the germline V gene are GTSNPN and SVGIG (reference sequence). The CDR3 DNA reads as TGTGCCTGGAGCGGTTGGGGGGGAGCTTTCTTT. It encodes CAWSGWGGAFF.

V gene TRBV27 combines with J gene TRBJ2-7, with D unclear. V lost 7 bases to trimming and J lost 2 bases, with 21 bases between them. The CDR3 contains 16 residues. Germline V gene lookup returns CDR1 MNHEY and CDR2 SMNVEV (reference sequence). The CDR3, as DNA: TGTGCCAGCACGATAAGGCCAGCGTGCGAACCCTACGAGCAGTACTTC. Encoded protein: CASTIRPACEPYEQYF.

This clone was detected a few times. The sample carries other DNA sequences with the same CDR3. The chain employs TRBV9 and TRBJ1-5; the match to TRBD1 covers 7 bases. The CDR3 consists of 14 residues. Germline assignment: CDR1 SGDLS and CDR2 YYNGEE. V dropped 3 bases and J dropped 4; count of bases not matched to a gene: 4. This chain's CDR3 is CASSGQGSNQPQHF. The CDR3 DNA sequence: TGTGCCAGCAGCGGACAGGGATCAAATCAGCCCCAGCATTTT. The entire variable domain, with the rest obtained from reference TRBV9 and TRBJ1-5, is as follows: DSGVTQTPKHLITATGQRVTLRCSPRSGDLSVYWYQQSLDQGLQFLIQYYNGEERAKGNILERFSAQQFPDLHSELNLSSLELGDSALYFCASSGQGSNQPQHFGDGTRLSIL.

This clone was counted a few times. This rearrangement joins TRBV5-1 to TRBJ1-2; 9 bases match TRBD1. V lost 3 bases, J lost 7 bases, and 4 bases stayed unmatched. Per the germline V gene, CDR1 is SGHRS and CDR2 is YFSETQ. CDR3 length: 13 residues. The CDR3 bases are TGCGCCAGCAGCTGGGAGACAGGGGGTGGCTACACCTTC. As protein: CASSWETGGGYTF.

This chain uses TRBV29-1 with TRBJ2-1; the match to TRBD1 covers 7 bases. V shed 5 bases and J 8 bases; nucleotides not matched to a gene: 9. The CDR3 length is 13 residues. Germline V CDR1 and CDR2: SQVTM, ANQGSEA. CDR3 amino acids: CSVSRQGLDEQFF. The CDR3 DNA reads as TGCAGCGTTTCCCGACAGGGTCTCGATGAGCAGTTCTTC.

The rearrangement joins TRBV28 to TRBJ1-5; 7 positions match TRBD1. CDR3 length: 15 residues. CDR1 is MDHEN and CDR2 is SYDVKM in the germline V gene. J gave up 2 bases and V 7 bases, and 8 bases lay outside the gene matches. Here the CDR3 DNA reads TGTGCCAGCACTCCCTTCGACAGGGGCAATCAGCCCCAGCATTTT. Translating it yields CASTPFDRGNQPQHF.

The chain joins TRBV3-1 (or the pseudogene TRBV3-2) to TRBJ2-6; TRBD1 might be the D (5 bases). The CDR3 consists of 12 residues. Trimming removed 0 bases at V and 12 bases at J, with 6 bases between. Germline lookup yields CDR1 LGHDT and CDR2 YNNKEL (reference sequence). The CDR3 here is CASSQDTGVLTF. The CDR3 DNA follows: TGTGCCAGCAGCCAAGACACAGGCGTCCTGACTTTC.

CDR3 loop: CATSLGGNTEAFF. CDR3 in DNA: TGTGCCACCAGTTTAGGGGGGAACACTGAAGCTTTCTTT. The chain recombines TRBV24-1 with TRBJ1-1; a possible D gene is TRBD1 (6 bases). The length of the CDR3 is 13 residues. Germline-derived CDR1 and CDR2 are KGHDR and SFDVKD. V lost 6 bases and J 1 base, leaving 8 bases between the germline ends.

The chain uses TRBV3-1 (or the pseudogene TRBV3-2) and TRBJ1-2; no firm D call. Trimming removed 1 base at V and 8 bases at J, with 11 bases between. The CDR3 has 13 amino acids. The V gene's germline CDR1 is LGHDT and CDR2 YNNKEL (reference sequence). CDR3 bases: TGTGCCAGCAGCCAAGCTAGCTTTGGGGGCTACACCTTC. It specifies CASSQASFGGYTF.

The chain combines TRBV4-1 with TRBJ2-3; TRBD2 agrees at 9 bases. The CDR3 contains 15 residues. Germline V gene lookup returns CDR1 MGHRA and CDR2 YSYEKL. V trimming: 6 bases; J trimming: 10 bases; junction bases outside the gene matches: 14. The CDR3 loop reads CASREGGGGAMAQYF. CDR3 nucleotides: TGCGCCAGCAGGGAAGGGGGCGGGGGGGCCATGGCGCAGTATTTT.